This TCR beta chain was recovered during a study of T-cell memory formation after mild COVID-19 (dated by TCRdb to the early 2020s). A note on the overall study: Most TCR sequence clusters were specific to one of the two donors. T-cell clones expanding and contracting after mild COVID-19 in a couple of donors were tracked by longitudinal TCRalpha and TCRbeta repertoire sequencing. The cohort comprised two young, previously healthy adult volunteers, one female and one male. Overall study outcomes, separate from this receptor: Contracting CD4+ clones were found mainly in CM and EM memory subsets, while CD8+ clones were enriched in EMRA. The study included only two mild cases, and larger cohorts that include severe cases with pre-infection samples were judged to be necessary. Some responding clones were detected in pre-infection memory, suggesting pre-existing cross-reactive memory T cells joined the SARS-CoV-2 response. SARS-CoV-2 specificity was not confirmed for the second-wave clones peaking on day 37. Clones that contracted from day 15 to 85 showed balanced CD4/CD8 phenotypes, whereas a second wave of clones that expanded from day 15 to 37 leaned towards CD4+.

Ficoll-Paque density gradient centrifugation was used to isolate PBMCs. The sequencing machine was an Illumina NovaSeq 6000. cDNA libraries for TCRalpha and TCRbeta were prepared by 5'RACE using constant-segment primers, with sample barcodes and unique molecular identifiers added. Trizol reagent was used to extract RNA from every sample. Libraries were amplified in two PCR steps, with a second sample barcode and Illumina TruSeq adapters added in the second step. Libraries were sequenced on an Illumina NovaSeq with 2 x 150 bp paired-end reads. The original pipeline was this. Reads were demultiplexed and collapsed into UMI-guided consensus sequences with migec v1.2.7. Using mixcr v2.1.11, the UMI consensuses were aligned to TRA and TRB V and J templates and assembled into clonotypes. A clonotype was counted as expanded or contracted only when both edgeR and NoisET called the clonotype significant, with the noise models trained on biological replicates. For edgeR calls, the cutoffs were a false discovery rate-adjusted p below 0.01 and a log2 fold-change threshold of 1. PCA with hierarchical clustering of max-normalized trajectories of the 1000 most abundant clonotypes was used as exploratory dynamics analysis. Separately sequenced CD4+ and CD8+ repertoires were used to assign a CD4 or CD8 phenotype to each responding clone. The raw public reads went through TCRdb reprocessing: fastp at Q25, MiXCR clone calling, in-frame beta chains kept. Rows are combined by CDR3 protein, so each entry shows the most common genes and DNA. These V and J calls derive from TCRdb rather than the authors' analysis. The sample table contains about 400,000 distinct CDR3 sequences; only one count was recorded for around a quarter of them. Around 14% of the sample rests with the top ten.

This clonotype was seen a handful of times. There is no known antigen for this receptor. There are no base qualities to consult, and no much larger clone falls within one base. The TCR was taken from an adult woman who had mild COVID-19 (a few samples of this study predate the infection). The sample titles of this study are shuffled in the database, so cell type and time point are left out; the donor was told from shared clones. Source material: PBMCs or a T cell subset sorted from them (not recorded which).

In nucleotide form, the sequence is TGTGCCAGCAGCTTGACTAGCGGGGGGGCGGAGACCCAGTACTTC. Its product reads: CASSLTSGGAETQYF. The chain was built from TRBV11-2 and TRBJ2-5, with TRBD2 matching 14 junction bases. As encoded in the germline V gene, CDR1 is SGHAT while CDR2 is FQNNGV. The CDR3 sequence holds 15 residues, the cysteine and phenylalanine included. Of all the DNA, just the CDR3 is kept, 45 bases in frame from base 1. V lost 3 bases and J lost 5 bases, and the count of bases not matched to a germline gene is 2.